A single sample is the source of the 28 T cell receptor beta chains below, sequenced in a study of cytomegalovirus exposure and HLA in healthy donors. With 60 Vbeta and 13 Jbeta primers, the PCR was carried out. TCRdb's copy holds only in-frame clones and misses some; the assay was immunoSEQ multiplex PCR. Of 110,000 to 150,000 clones detected, approximately 82% appear once; the ten largest clones hold approximately 9.7%. The sequenced material came from PBMCs. Receptor source: a woman aged 60-75 years in good health and CMV-seropositive.

The table lists this clone with a few counts. V is TRBV19 and J is TRBJ1-1, with a weak D call TRBD1 (5 bases). Germline CDR1 and CDR2: LNHDA and SQIVND (reference sequence). Deletions cut 4 bases from V and 3 bases from J, with 9 bases between. The CDR3 is 13 amino acids. The CDR3 bases are TGTGCCAGTAGTAGGGGCTGGGACACTGAAGCTTTCTTT. Translated: CASSRGWDTEAFF. Full variable domain (missing parts from reference TRBV19 and TRBJ1-1): DGGITQSPKYLFRKEGQNVTLSCEQNLNHDAMYWYRQDPGQGLRLIYYSQIVNDFQKGDIAEGYSVSREKKESFPLTVTSAQKNPTAFYLCASSRGWDTEAFFGQGTRLTVV.

The chain has TRBV6-5 and TRBJ2-1, with TRBD2 identical over 12 bases. The germline V gene encodes CDR1 MNHEY and CDR2 SVGAGI. The ends lost 7 bases at V and 7 bases at J; junction bases unmatched: 5. The CDR3 totals 14 residues. The CDR3 DNA reads as TGTGCCAGCACCAGGACTAGCGGGAATAATGAGCAGTTCTTC. Translating it yields CASTRTSGNNEQFF.

This chain joins TRBV29-1 and TRBJ2-3; TRBD2 aligns across 10 bases. The CDR3 is made up of 17 amino acids. The V segment lost 0 bases and the J segment 0 bases; nucleotides outside the gene matches: 6. CDR1 SQVTM and CDR2 ANQGSEA come from the germline V gene. CDR3 in DNA: TGCAGCGTTGAAGATCTAGCGGGAGAGCCTAGCACAGATACGCAGTATTTT. Translating gives CSVEDLAGEPSTDTQYF.

This chain links TRBV5-1 with TRBJ2-5; 7 nucleotides match TRBD1. CDR1 is SGHRS, CDR2 YFSETQ, per germline. The CDR3 spans 16 residues. V was pared by 6 bases and J by 5 bases, with 16 bases of the junction left unmatched. The CDR3 DNA sequence: TGCGCCAGCACCTCCCACAACCAGGGGGTGGGGGAGACCCAGTACTTC. This gives the protein CASTSHNQGVGETQYF.

V and J are TRBV5-1 and TRBJ2-4; a weak D match, TRBD2 (6 bases). Germline V gene sequence: CDR1 SGHRS, CDR2 YFSETQ. Trimming took 4 bases from V and 4 from J, leaving 15 bases between them. The length of the CDR3 is 15 residues. CDR3 amino acids: CASSGGTPSKNIQYF. The CDR3 DNA is TGCGCCAGCAGCGGCGGGACTCCGAGTAAAAACATTCAGTACTTC.

The gene calls are TRBV4-1 and TRBJ2-7; D unclear. Germline V lookup: CDR1 MGHRA, CDR2 YSYEKL. CDR3 length: 13 amino acids. Trimming took 1 base from V and 7 from J, leaving 11 bases between them. CDR3 in amino acids: CASSQVPPREQYF. As DNA, the CDR3 is TGCGCCAGCAGCCAAGTTCCCCCCAGGGAGCAGTACTTC.

This chain links TRBV5-6 with TRBJ1-5; 7 nucleotides match TRBD1. V lost 3 bases to trimming and J lost 7 bases; unmatched junction nucleotides: 13. There are 16 residues in the CDR3. Germline-derived CDR1 and CDR2 are SGHDT and YYEEEE. DNA for the CDR3: TGTGCCAGCAGCTCTTCGGGTCAGGGGGAGAGACAGCCCCAGCATTTT. The encoded protein is CASSSSGQGERQPQHF. Full variable domain (rest looked up from reference TRBV5-6 and TRBJ1-5): DAGVTQSPTHLIKTRGQQVTLRCSPKSGHDTVSWYQQALGQGPQFIFQYYEEEERQRGNFPDRFSGHQFPNYSSELNVNALLLGDSALYLCASSSSGQGERQPQHFGDGTRLSIL.

The CDR3 DNA reads as TGTGCCAGTAGTCTCAAGGCCGGGTACGAGCAGTACTTC. It codes for CASSLKAGYEQYF. This chain joins TRBV19 and TRBJ2-7, with D unresolved. The germline V gene has CDR1 LNHDA and CDR2 SQIVND (reference sequence). The CDR3 has 13 amino acids. The V gene lost 5 bases and the J gene lost 4 bases, with 12 bases spanning the gap.

The chain has TRBV6-6 and TRBJ2-5, with TRBD2 matching over 10 bases. From germline, CDR1 is MNHNY and CDR2 SVGAGI (reference sequence). The trim removed 6 bases at V and 5 bases at J, leaving 6 bases unmatched. CDR3 length equals 14 residues. CDR3 sequence (DNA): TGTGCCAGCAGAGCCAGCGGGAGGGGTGAGACCCAGTACTTC. This sequence encodes CASRASGRGETQYF.

The V and J genes are TRBV10-3 and TRBJ2-2; D is undetermined. This CDR3 is built from 15 residues. V lost 3 bases and J lost 0, with 8 bases in between. Looked up from germline, CDR1 is ENHRY and CDR2 is SYGVKD. The CDR3 DNA reads as TGTGCCATCAGTGATGTAGTCGCGAACACCGGGGAGCTGTTTTTT. Its protein is CAISDVVANTGELFF.

The J gene is TRBJ1-4, the V gene TRBV4-2; 7 positions match TRBD1. Unmatched junction bases numbered 6, after V lost 3 bases and J lost 8 bases. CDR3 length: 14 amino acids. Germline CDR1 and CDR2: LGHNA and YNFKEQ. The CDR3 DNA reads as TGTGCCAGCAGCCAGGGACAGCCGGGGGAAAAACTGTTTTTT. Translated, it gives CASSQGQPGEKLFF.

The DNA of the CDR3 is TGTGCCAGTAGTATAACCAGGACAGGGAACTTGAACACTGAAGCTTTCTTT. As protein: CASSITRTGNLNTEAFF. J is TRBJ1-1 and V is TRBV19; 8 bases fit TRBD1. Germline V lookup: CDR1 LNHDA, CDR2 SQIVND (reference sequence). With V trimmed by 2 bases and J by 0 bases, 8 bases remained unmatched. This CDR3 contains 17 residues.

This clone was observed once. This chain links TRBV6-6 with TRBJ2-5; D possibly corresponds to TRBD2 (6 bases). This CDR3 is built from 12 residues. Between the trimmed V and J ends, which lost 6 bases and 2 bases, there was a span of 7 bases. CDR1 and CDR2 from the germline V gene are MNHNY and SVGAGI (reference sequence). The CDR3 region has the DNA TGTGCCAGCAGGGGGGGTCAAGAGACCCAGTACTTC. This codes for CASRGGQETQYF.

The rearrangement links TRBV28 to TRBJ1-1, with 8 bases identical to TRBD1. The CDR3 sequence is 19 residues long. The ends lost 4 bases at V and 3 bases at J; junction bases unmatched: 19. The germline CDR1 and CDR2 sequences are MDHEN and SYDVKM. The CDR3 is CASSYLGVGTGLGHTEAFF. The DNA for the CDR3 is TGTGCCAGCAGTTATCTTGGGGTAGGGACAGGTCTCGGGCACACTGAAGCTTTCTTT.

This clone was detected a few times. The V and J genes are TRBV28 and TRBJ2-5; D might be TRBD2 (6 bases). V shed 4 bases and J shed 5 bases, with 14 bases lying between them. Looked up from germline, CDR1 is MDHEN and CDR2 is SYDVKM. The CDR3 runs 14 residues. The CDR3 region is CASSSRETWETQYF. The DNA of the CDR3 is TGTGCCAGCAGTTCCCGGGAGACGTGGGAGACCCAGTACTTC.

The CDR3 loop is CASSSLRGVYEQYF. CDR3 sequence (DNA): TGTGCCAGCAGTTCCCTCAGGGGTGTCTACGAGCAGTACTTC. The V gene is TRBV28, the J gene TRBJ2-7, with D possibly matching TRBD1 (6 bases). The V end was cut by 4 bases, the J end by 3 bases, with 13 bases between. The CDR3 spans 14 residues. Germline V gene sequence: CDR1 MDHEN, CDR2 SYDVKM.

CDR3 protein: CASSLGGGGRNQPQHF. As DNA, the CDR3 is TGTGCCAGCAGCTTAGGGGGGGGCGGACGGAATCAGCCCCAGCATTTT. The V call is TRBV7-2, the J call TRBJ1-5; the D gene is possibly TRBD1 (6 bases). The length of the CDR3 is 16 residues. Germline-derived CDR1 and CDR2 are SGHTA and FQGNSA. V was pared by 1 base and J by 4 bases, with 14 bases between.

The genes are TRBV27 and TRBJ2-5; no clear D gene. The CDR3 covers 13 residues. Germline V gives CDR1 MNHEY, CDR2 SMNVEV (reference sequence). Trimming left V 5 bases short and J 2 bases short, with 9 bases between. Here the CDR3 DNA reads TGTGCCAGCAGTGTGACAACTCAAGAGACCCAGTACTTC. Residues: CASSVTTQETQYF.

V is TRBV14 and J is TRBJ2-1; 7 positions match TRBD2. The CDR3 has 18 residues. The junction had 17 bases not matched to a gene; V was cut back by 1 base and J by 8 bases. Germline V gene sequence: CDR1 SGHDN, CDR2 FVKESK. The CDR3 sequence: CASSQGRGKSGGPHEQFF. The CDR3 region has the DNA TGTGCCAGCAGCCAAGGGCGGGGTAAATCGGGAGGTCCCCATGAGCAGTTCTTC. Looking up the rest from reference TRBV14 and TRBJ2-1 gives the full variable domain: EAGVTQFPSHSVIEKGQTVTLRCDPISGHDNLYWYRRVMGKEIKFLLHFVKESKQDESGMPNNRFLAERTGGTYSTLKVQPAELEDSGVYFCASSQGRGKSGGPHEQFFGPGTRLTVL.

The rearrangement links TRBV7-9 to TRBJ2-6; tentative D call: TRBD2 (5 bases). CDR3 length: 18 amino acids. Germline V gives CDR1 SEHNR, CDR2 FQNEAQ (reference sequence). V gave up 4 bases and J gave up 0 bases, with 16 bases separating them. CDR3 protein: CASSSLSGSGSGANVLTF. The DNA of the CDR3 is TGTGCCAGCAGCTCCCTATCGGGGTCCGGCTCTGGGGCCAACGTCCTGACTTTC.

This chain joins TRBV6-4 and TRBJ2-5; 8 positions match TRBD2. Germline values: CDR1 MRHNA, CDR2 SNTAGT. V trimming: 3 bases; J trimming: 0 bases; junction bases outside the gene matches: 3. The CDR3 has 15 amino acids. CDR3 amino acids: CASSDQAGDQETQYF. The CDR3 bases are TGTGCCAGCAGTGATCAAGCGGGAGACCAAGAGACCCAGTACTTC.

The rearrangement uses TRBV2 and TRBJ2-5, with 11 bases matching TRBD2. The DNA end lines up better with TRBJ2-7; the J call may be wrong. Germline lookup yields CDR1 SNHLY and CDR2 FYNNEI. The CDR3 sequence is 14 residues long. CDR3 in DNA: TGTGCCAGCCGGGGGACTAGCGGCACCTACGAGCAGTACTTC. Encoded protein: CASRGTSGTYEQYF.

As DNA, the CDR3 is TGTGCCACCAGCAGAACGGGACAGGGAGGACTGCGGAATCAGCCCCAGCATTTT. It codes for CATSRTGQGGLRNQPQHF. The chain couples TRBV15 to TRBJ1-5, with 9 bases that match TRBD1. CDR3 length: 18 residues. The ends lost 2 bases at V and 4 bases at J; junction bases unmatched: 12. The V gene's germline CDR1 is LNHNV and CDR2 YYDKDF (reference sequence).

V gene TRBV30 combines with J gene TRBJ1-2; possible D gene TRBD1, 5 bases. The CDR3 loop spans 12 amino acids. Trimming took 7 bases from V and 2 from J, leaving 11 bases between them. The germline V gene has CDR1 GTSNPN and CDR2 SVGIG (reference sequence). CDR3 region: CASKGVNYGYTF. The DNA of the CDR3 is TGTGCCTCCAAAGGGGTCAACTATGGCTACACCTTC.

The chain couples TRBV29-1 to TRBJ2-1; TRBD2 matches 14 bases. The CDR3 is 12 amino acids. V dropped 6 bases and J dropped 9; count of bases not matched to a gene: 1. Germline V CDR1 and CDR2: SQVTM, ANQGSEA. Here the CDR3 DNA reads TGCAGCGTGACTAGCGGGAGGGGTGAGCAGTTCTTC. Translating it yields CSVTSGRGEQFF.

The rearrangement uses TRBV7-9 and TRBJ2-1; D unclear. Looked up from germline, CDR1 is SEHNR and CDR2 is FQNEAQ (reference sequence). CDR3 length equals 15 residues. V lost 2 bases and J 0 bases, leaving 8 bases between the germline ends. The DNA for the CDR3 is TGTGCCAGCAGCTTAACAGAATACTCCTACAATGAGCAGTTCTTC. Its protein product is CASSLTEYSYNEQFF.

This chain joins TRBV5-4 and TRBJ2-1; 7 nucleotides align to TRBD2. J was trimmed by 10 bases and V by 3 bases; bases with no gene match: 7. This CDR3 is built from 13 residues. Germline CDR1 reads SGHNT; CDR2 reads YYREEE (reference sequence). CDR3 nucleotides: TGTGCCAGCAGCTCCGGCGGGGGAGGCGAGCAGTTCTTC. It translates to CASSSGGGGEQFF.

The genes are TRBV7-6 and TRBJ1-3; perhaps TRBD1 as D (5 bases). Trimming took off 5 bases at V and 1 base at J, with 12 bases between the two ends. The CDR3 runs 15 residues. Per the germline V gene, CDR1 is SGHVS and CDR2 is FNYEAQ. CDR3 DNA: TGTGCCAGCAGCGGAGCGGGGGGGTCTGGAAACACCATATATTTT. It codes for CASSGAGGSGNTIYF.